Listed below are T cell receptor beta chains from one sample, sequenced in a study of T cell changes during pregnancy in multiple sclerosis. Repertoires were generated with immunoSEQ multiplex PCR, while TCRdb's copy carries only in-frame clones and drops some. This sample carries 30,000 to 40,000 clones, almost 90% of them seen once, and the ten largest clones take over 0.45%. Sequencing was performed on CD4+ T cells from peripheral blood mononuclear cells, taken in the second trimester of pregnancy. Receptors originate from a female donor with multiple sclerosis, enrolled in a pregnancy study. CDR3s include the opening cysteine and the closing phenylalanine or tryptophan. A D gene is named only where the DNA matches it firmly. The size entry is marked missing in some rows and otherwise reads once, few, many or a size class.

TRBV4-1,TRBJ2-1,NA,TRBD1,CASSLVGTGSYNEQFF,TGCGCCAGCAGCCTCGTCGGGACAGGGAGCTACAATGAGCAGTTCTTC
TRBV7-9,TRBJ1-2,NA,TRBD1,CASSVGTGGGYTF,TGTGCCAGCAGCGTTGGGACAGGCGGAGGCTACACCTTC
TRBV15,TRBJ1-5,NA,NA,CATSRDWASPQHF,TGTGCCACCAGCAGAGATTGGGCCAGCCCCCAGCATTTT
TRBV4-3,TRBJ2-5,NA,TRBD2,CASSQGGLAGGLGETQYF,TGCGCCAGCAGCCAAGGTGGACTAGCGGGAGGTTTGGGAGAGACCCAGTACTTC
TRBV29-1,TRBJ2-1,NA,NA,CSVEAAGFNEQFF,TGCAGCGTTGAAGCGGCGGGGTTCAATGAGCAGTTCTTC
TRBV7-2,TRBJ1-1,NA,NA,CASSLWWEFGTEAFF,TGTGCCAGCAGCTTATGGTGGGAGTTTGGGACTGAAGCTTTCTTT
TRBV7-9,TRBJ2-2,NA,NA,CASRKSGPNTGELFF,TGTGCCAGCAGGAAAAGCGGGCCGAACACCGGGGAGCTGTTTTTT
TRBV5-1,TRBJ2-7,NA,TRBD2,CASSLLAGGPVEQYF,TGCGCCAGCAGCTTGTTAGCGGGAGGGCCAGTTGAGCAGTACTTC
TRBV28,TRBJ2-5,NA,TRBD1,CASTGQGWETQYF,TGTGCCAGCACCGGACAGGGATGGGAGACCCAGTACTTC
TRBV5-1,TRBJ2-1,NA,TRBD2,CASSSASGSYNEQFF,TGCGCCAGCAGCTCCGCTAGCGGGAGCTACAATGAGCAGTTCTTC
TRBV7-6,TRBJ1-5,NA,TRBD1,CASSLSPPGQGAFNQPQHF,TGTGCCAGCAGCTTATCTCCTCCGGGACAGGGGGCGTTTAATCAGCCCCAGCATTTT
TRBV5-1,TRBJ2-4,NA,TRBD1,CASSLVGTGDQNIQYF,TGCGCCAGCAGCTTGGTCGGGACAGGCGACCAAAACATTCAGTACTTC
TRBV25-1,TRBJ2-5,NA,TRBD2,CASSVGKGAGGGETQYF,TGTGCCAGCAGTGTGGGGAAAGGGGCGGGAGGAGGAGAGACCCAGTACTTC
TRBV7-2,TRBJ2-1,few,TRBD2,CASSLTSGVYNEQFF,TGTGCCAGCAGTCTAACTAGCGGGGTTTACAATGAGCAGTTCTTC
TRBV6-1,TRBJ2-5,NA,NA,CASSRDFQETQYF,TGTGCCAGCAGCAGGGACTTTCAAGAGACCCAGTACTTC
TRBV2,TRBJ2-1,NA,TRBD2,CASRKGLAGEDSYNEQFF,TGTGCCAGCAGAAAGGGACTAGCGGGGGAAGACTCCTACAATGAGCAGTTCTTC
TRBV14,TRBJ2-1,NA,TRBD2,CASSQDPAGVGEQFF,TGTGCCAGCAGCCAAGATCCAGCGGGAGTGGGTGAGCAGTTCTTC
TRBV9,TRBJ2-2,NA,TRBD2,CASSGLAGATGELFF,TGTGCCAGCAGCGGACTAGCGGGAGCGACCGGGGAGCTGTTTTTT
TRBV5-3,TRBJ2-1,NA,NA,CARSPPSPRGDYNEQFF,TGTGCCAGAAGCCCCCCCTCCCCTCGCGGAGATTACAATGAGCAGTTCTTC
TRBV5-4,TRBJ2-5,NA,NA,CASSSHRETQYF,TGTGCCAGCAGCTCTCACCGGGAGACCCAGTACTTC
TRBV5-1,TRBJ2-3,NA,NA,CASSFRQGGYTDTQYF,TGCGCCAGCAGCTTTCGACAGGGAGGATACACAGATACGCAGTATTTT
TRBV12-5,TRBJ1-2,NA,NA,CASGLISGGWEYGYTF,TGTGCTAGTGGTTTAATATCGGGAGGGTGGGAGTATGGCTACACCTTC
TRBV20-1,TRBJ2-1,NA,TRBD1,CSALKTGEQFF,TGCAGTGCTCTTAAGACAGGGGAGCAGTTCTTC
TRBV9,TRBJ1-1,NA,TRBD1,CASSVKGASTEAFF,TGTGCCAGCAGCGTTAAGGGGGCGAGCACTGAAGCTTTCTTT
TRBV7-2,TRBJ2-1,NA,TRBD2,CASSFGLAVNNEQFF,TGTGCCAGCAGCTTTGGGCTAGCGGTGAACAATGAGCAGTTCTTC
TRBV7-2,TRBJ1-4,NA,NA,CASSPVGTRYEKLFF,TGTGCCAGCAGCCCAGTCGGGACAAGATATGAAAAACTGTTTTTT
TRBV6-5,TRBJ2-5,once,NA,CASSRNREIGETQYF,TGTGCCAGCAGTAGAAACCGGGAGATCGGAGAGACCCAGTACTTC
TRBV28,TRBJ1-2,few,NA,CASRSGGYGYTF,TGTGCCAGCAGATCCGGGGGATATGGCTACACCTTC
TRBV30,TRBJ1-2,NA,NA,CAWTPQANYGYTF,TGTGCCTGGACGCCACAGGCGAACTATGGCTACACCTTC
TRBV18,TRBJ1-1,NA,NA,CASSLREERTRTEAFF,TGTGCCAGCTCACTCCGGGAGGAGAGAACGAGGACTGAAGCTTTCTTT
TRBV7-8,TRBJ2-1,once,NA,CASSLAGRFNEQFF,TGTGCCAGCAGCTTGGCGGGTCGTTTCAATGAGCAGTTCTTC
TRBV7-9,TRBJ2-7,NA,NA,CASSLNSIGSSYEQYF,TGTGCCAGCAGCTTAAATTCAATCGGGAGCTCCTACGAGCAGTACTTC
TRBV11-2,TRBJ2-7,NA,NA,CASSSRDTSYEQYF,TGTGCCAGCAGCTCCCGGGACACCTCCTACGAGCAGTACTTC
TRBV2,TRBJ2-2,NA,TRBD2,CASSGASGRVGELFF,TGTGCCAGCAGTGGGGCTAGCGGGAGGGTCGGGGAGCTGTTTTTT
TRBV11-2,TRBJ2-7,NA,NA,CASTRGTGLEQYF,TGTGCCAGCACCCGCGGGACGGGCCTGGAGCAGTACTTC
TRBV6-5,TRBJ2-5,NA,TRBD2,CASKRGNQETQYF,TGTGCCAGCAAGCGGGGGAATCAAGAGACCCAGTACTTC
TRBV11-3,TRBJ2-6,NA,TRBD1,CASSGRGTSGANVLTF,TGTGCCAGCAGCGGCAGGGGGACCTCTGGGGCCAACGTCCTGACTTTC
TRBV5-1,TRBJ2-3,NA,TRBD2,CASSLDASGSTDTQYF,TGCGCCAGCAGCTTGGATGCTAGCGGGAGTACAGATACGCAGTATTTT
TRBV19,TRBJ2-5,NA,TRBD2,CASSIAGPGTSGRRPQETQYF,TGTGCCAGTAGTATAGCGGGCCCCGGGACTAGCGGGAGGAGACCCCAAGAGACCCAGTACTTC
TRBV9,TRBJ2-1,NA,NA,CASSVGSSVVNEQFF,TGTGCCAGCAGCGTGGGGAGTAGCGTCGTCAATGAGCAGTTCTTC
TRBV19,TRBJ2-3,NA,TRBD2,CASSTHHRLAGEDTQYF,TGTGCCAGTAGTACCCACCATCGGCTAGCGGGAGAAGATACGCAGTATTTT
TRBV6-1,TRBJ1-2,NA,NA,CASSEFDRRWGYTF,TGTGCCAGCAGTGAATTCGACAGACGATGGGGCTACACCTTC
TRBV4-1,TRBJ1-1,NA,TRBD1,CASSLAQGAGTEAFF,TGCGCCAGCAGCCTCGCACAGGGGGCGGGCACTGAAGCTTTCTTT
TRBV7-3,TRBJ1-1,NA,TRBD1,CASSRTGDTEAFF,TGTGCCAGCAGCAGGACAGGTGACACTGAAGCTTTCTTT